This TCR beta chain was documented in a study of CD8 T cells in ankylosing spondylitis. Study-level findings and limits: Apparently characteristic of ankylosing spondylitis blood was a TCR beta motif (eight highly homologous variants).

Using its own MiXCR run on the 5' RACE reads, TCRdb lists one record per CDR3 protein. The sample holds 300,000 to 400,000 distinct CDR3 sequences, approximately 10% seen once. Germline V gene lookup returns CDR1 SGHRS and CDR2 YFSETQ. The CDR3 totals 15 residues. Trimming stripped 0 bases from V and 0 bases from J, with 9 bases between. This clonotype has a count of ten or more. Its antigen is not identified. The sample taken for sequencing was blood, either unsorted or a sorted T cell fraction (not recorded which). This chain uses TRBV5-1 with TRBJ1-1; D possibly corresponds to TRBD1 (6 bases). The sequence derives from a female donor with ankylosing spondylitis or in good health (not recorded which). The CDR3 sequence: CASSLAQGLNTEAFF. CDR3 in DNA: TGCGCCAGCAGCTTGGCACAGGGATTGAACACTGAAGCTTTCTTT.